This T cell receptor beta chain is from a study of OX40 agonist ivuxolimab in advanced cancers. About the research overall: Patients received ivuxolimab, an intravenous treatment, every 2 weeks at 0.01 to 10 mg/kg. Among those enrolled, mean age was about 58 years (range roughly 20 to 79) and over 70% were male.

The CDR3 loop spans 12 amino acids. V lost 6 bases and J 5 bases, leaving 7 bases between the germline ends. In germline, CDR1 is LNHDA, CDR2 SQIVND (reference sequence). TCRdb's table, derived via immunoSEQ multiplex PCR, lists solely in-frame clones and lacks some. The top ten hold around 29% of the sample, which has about 15,000 clones, about 77% seen once. The rearrangement joins TRBV19 to TRBJ2-2; D gene unclear. The TCR sequence derives from an adult with an advanced solid tumor such as melanoma, head and neck, liver or kidney cancer. The sample was CD4+ or CD8+ T cells sorted from blood, taken in a trial of the OX40 agonist ivuxolimab. CDR3 DNA sequence: TGTGCCAGTAGCGGACGGACCGGGGAGCTGTTTTTT. Its translation is CASSGRTGELFF.